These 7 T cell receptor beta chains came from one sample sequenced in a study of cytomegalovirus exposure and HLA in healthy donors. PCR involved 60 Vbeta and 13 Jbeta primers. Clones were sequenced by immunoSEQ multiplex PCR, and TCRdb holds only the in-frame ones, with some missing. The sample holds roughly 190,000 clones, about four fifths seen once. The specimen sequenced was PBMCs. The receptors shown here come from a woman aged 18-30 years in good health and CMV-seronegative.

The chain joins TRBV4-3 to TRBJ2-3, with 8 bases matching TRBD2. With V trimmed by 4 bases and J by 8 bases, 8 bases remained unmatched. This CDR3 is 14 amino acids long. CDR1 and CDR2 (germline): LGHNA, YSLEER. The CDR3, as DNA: TGCGCCAGCAGCCCTATCGGGAGGGCCGGTACGCAGTATTTT. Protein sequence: CASSPIGRAGTQYF.

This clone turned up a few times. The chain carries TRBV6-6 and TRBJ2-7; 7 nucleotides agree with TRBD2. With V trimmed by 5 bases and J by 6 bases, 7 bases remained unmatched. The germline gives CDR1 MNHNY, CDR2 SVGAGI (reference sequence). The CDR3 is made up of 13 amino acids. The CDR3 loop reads CASSPGLGLEQYV. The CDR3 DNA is TGTGCCAGCAGTCCAGGACTAGGACTCGAGCAGTACGTC.

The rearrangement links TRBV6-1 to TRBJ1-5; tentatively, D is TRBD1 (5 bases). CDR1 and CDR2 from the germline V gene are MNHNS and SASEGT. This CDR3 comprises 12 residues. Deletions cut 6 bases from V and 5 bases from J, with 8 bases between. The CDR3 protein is CASSLQDQPQHF. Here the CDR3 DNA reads TGTGCCAGCAGCCTACAGGATCAGCCCCAGCATTTT.

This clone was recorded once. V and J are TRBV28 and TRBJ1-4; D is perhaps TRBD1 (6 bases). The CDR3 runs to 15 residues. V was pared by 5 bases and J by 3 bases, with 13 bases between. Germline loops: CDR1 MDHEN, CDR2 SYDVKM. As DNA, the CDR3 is TGTGCCAGCAGTAAACCGACAGGCTCTAATGAAAAACTGTTTTTT. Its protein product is CASSKPTGSNEKLFF.

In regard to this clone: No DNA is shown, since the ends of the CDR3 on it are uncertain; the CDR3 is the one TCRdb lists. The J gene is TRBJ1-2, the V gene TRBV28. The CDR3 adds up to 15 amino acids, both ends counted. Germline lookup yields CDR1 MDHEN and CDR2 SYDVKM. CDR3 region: CASRPFGGGNYGNTF.

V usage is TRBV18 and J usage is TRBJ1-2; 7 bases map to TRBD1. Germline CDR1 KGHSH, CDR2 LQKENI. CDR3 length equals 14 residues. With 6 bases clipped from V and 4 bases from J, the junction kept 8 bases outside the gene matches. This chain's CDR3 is CASSGDSGRYGYTF. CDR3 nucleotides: TGTGCCAGCTCGGGGGACAGCGGCCGCTATGGCTACACCTTC.

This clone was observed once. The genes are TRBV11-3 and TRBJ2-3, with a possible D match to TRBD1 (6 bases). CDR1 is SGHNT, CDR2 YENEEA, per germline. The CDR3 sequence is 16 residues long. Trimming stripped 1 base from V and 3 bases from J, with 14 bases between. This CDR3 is CASSLGLERGTDTQYF. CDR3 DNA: TGTGCCAGCAGCTTAGGTCTTGAAAGGGGGACAGATACGCAGTATTTT.